One sample yielded the 29 T cell receptor beta chains listed below, sequenced in a study of T cells in Graves' hyperthyroidism and ophthalmopathy. Amplified TCR beta CDR3 regions came from RNA transcripts. HTBI primers were used for first-round RT-PCR of the TCR CDR3. In TCRdb, the multiplex PCR reads were re-called with MiXCR into one record per CDR3 protein. The sample lists about 210,000 distinct CDR3 sequences; under 20% were seen once. The specimen sequenced was blood. These receptors all stem from a man aged 50 to 59 with Graves' hyperthyroidism.

This clonotype appeared a few times. For the CDR3, the DNA is TGTGCCAGCAGCCTAGACAGGGCTTATGAAAAACTGTTTTTT. It is translated as CASSLDRAYEKLFF. This chain links TRBV5-5 with TRBJ1-4; 7 bases are a match to TRBD1. From germline, CDR1 is SGHKS and CDR2 YYEKEE (reference sequence). V was pared by 4 bases and J by 6 bases, with 6 bases of the junction left unmatched. The CDR3 runs 14 residues.

This clonotype was detected many times. The CDR3 is CASSPSSSYNEQFF. The CDR3 coding sequence is TGTGCCAGCAGCCCCTCGAGCTCCTACAATGAGCAGTTCTTC. The genes are TRBV7-2 and TRBJ2-1, with D uncertain. The CDR3 loop spans 14 amino acids. Deletions cut 5 bases from V and 0 bases from J, with 8 bases between. Germline CDR1 is SGHTA and CDR2 is FQGNSA.

A few counts support this clonotype. V and J are TRBV20-1 and TRBJ2-7; 13 bases agree with TRBD2. The germline V gene has CDR1 DFQATT and CDR2 SNEGSKA (reference sequence). The ends lost 3 bases at V and 4 bases at J; junction bases unmatched: 6. The CDR3 runs to 15 residues. CDR3 sequence (DNA): TGCAGTGCTAGCGGACTAGCGGGAGCCTGGTACGAGCAGTACTTC. It specifies CSASGLAGAWYEQYF.

The chain joins TRBV6-1 to TRBJ2-3; 8 positions match TRBD2. Germline-derived CDR1 and CDR2 are MNHNS and SASEGT. CDR3 length equals 14 residues. The V segment lost 10 bases and the J segment 3 bases; nucleotides outside the gene matches: 9. CDR3 nucleotide sequence: TGTGCCACGAGCGGGGGTATCATTACAGATACGCAGTATTTT. Protein sequence: CATSGGIITDTQYF.

The table lists this clonotype with many counts. This chain links TRBV5-1 with TRBJ1-2; the match to TRBD1 covers 10 bases. CDR1 is SGHRS and CDR2 is YFSETQ in the germline V gene. The J segment lost 6 bases and the V segment lost 3 bases, leaving 8 bases of the junction unmatched. The CDR3 is made up of 15 amino acids. CDR3 protein: CASSSHSGTGDGYTF. In nucleotides, the CDR3 is TGCGCCAGCAGCTCGCACTCCGGGACAGGGGATGGCTACACCTTC.

This clonotype appeared many times. The chain is built from TRBV20-1 and TRBJ2-3; 10 bases map to TRBD2. The CDR3 is made up of 14 amino acids. The J segment lost 9 bases and the V segment lost 6 bases, leaving 12 bases of the junction unmatched. Germline values: CDR1 DFQATT, CDR2 SNEGSKA (reference sequence). As DNA, the CDR3 is TGCAGTGCAAATAGACTAGCGGGTAAGGGGACGCAGTATTTT. Its translation is CSANRLAGKGTQYF.

This clonotype was recorded many times. The chain links TRBV10-1 to TRBJ1-1, with D uncertain. V lost 5 bases, J lost 3 bases, and 10 bases lay in between. The CDR3 has 13 residues. Germline values: CDR1 WNHNN, CDR2 SYGVQD (reference sequence). CDR3 in DNA: TGCGCCAGCAGTCGAGACATCGACACTGAAGCTTTCTTT. Protein sequence: CASSRDIDTEAFF.

The chain couples TRBV18 to TRBJ2-5; TRBD1 matches 9 bases. With V trimmed by 3 bases and J by 9 bases, 8 bases remained unmatched. CDR3 length equals 14 residues. The V gene's germline CDR1 is KGHSH and CDR2 LQKENI. The CDR3 region is CASSPGQGPGSQYF. The CDR3 region has the DNA TGTGCCAGCTCACCGGGACAGGGCCCTGGGTCCCAGTACTTC.

The sample holds many counts of this clonotype. The rearrangement joins TRBV28 to TRBJ1-3, with D possibly matching TRBD1 (5 bases). Germline V gene data show CDR1 as MDHEN and CDR2 as SYDVKM. This CDR3 spans 14 amino acids. Trimming pared 2 bases from V and 3 bases from J, leaving 8 bases between. The CDR3 is CASSLGGVGNTIYF. DNA of the CDR3: TGTGCCAGCAGTTTAGGAGGGGTTGGAAACACCATATATTTT.

V usage is TRBV20-1 and J usage is TRBJ2-7; 12 bases are a match to TRBD2. Germline V gives CDR1 DFQATT, CDR2 SNEGSKA (reference sequence). This CDR3 comprises 14 residues. Trimming at V came to 4 bases and at J to 4 bases, leaving 5 bases not matched to a gene. The CDR3 sequence: CSAKTGTSGYEQYF. The CDR3 DNA reads TGCAGTGCTAAAACCGGGACTAGCGGGTACGAGCAGTACTTC.

This clonotype was found many times. This chain uses TRBV3-1 with TRBJ2-5, with a possible D match to TRBD1 (6 bases). Germline V gene data show CDR1 as LGHDT and CDR2 as YNNKEL (reference sequence). This CDR3 has 18 residues. The V and J ends lost 0 bases and 4 bases respectively, with 21 bases between them. CDR3 amino acids: CASSQDPPGTSIGETQYF. CDR3 bases: TGTGCCAGCAGCCAAGATCCCCCGGGGACATCGATAGGAGAGACCCAGTACTTC.

In regard to this clonotype: Since a much larger clone is just one base distant, this may be a read error. The chain couples TRBV6-1 to TRBJ2-5; 9 nucleotides line up with TRBD1. The CDR3 extends over 15 amino acids. Germline values: CDR1 MNHNS, CDR2 SASEGT. The CDR3 DNA follows: TGTGCCGGCAGTCCTAACCCCGGGACAGGGAAGACCCAGTACTTC. Translating it yields CAGSPNPGTGKTQYF.

This clonotype was detected many times. The rearrangement uses TRBV29-1 and TRBJ2-3; TRBD1 aligns across 8 bases. Losses at the gene ends were 5 bases for V and 3 bases for J; bases not matched to a gene: 7. CDR3 length equals 14 residues. Germline V gene data show CDR1 as SQVTM and CDR2 as ANQGSEA. The DNA of the CDR3 is TGCAGCGTTTCGGACAGGGTCGGGACAGATACGCAGTATTTT. Its protein is CSVSDRVGTDTQYF.

Many counts were recorded for this clonotype. This chain uses TRBV12-3 or TRBV12-4 with TRBJ2-7; 8 nucleotides line up with TRBD1. Trimming took 2 bases from V and 6 from J; bases not matched to a gene: 6. This CDR3 is 14 amino acids long. CDR3 region: CASSLLQGAGEQYF. For the CDR3, the DNA is TGTGCCAGCAGTTTACTGCAGGGGGCAGGCGAGCAGTACTTC.

This clonotype was recorded at least ten times. J is TRBJ2-5 and V is TRBV11-2; D might be TRBD1 or TRBD2, each matching 5 bases. The germline V gene encodes CDR1 SGHAT and CDR2 FQNNGV. The ends were cut back, 1 base at V and 0 bases at J, with 6 bases in the middle. CDR3 length: 14 amino acids. The CDR3 region is CASSLGGYQETQYF. CDR3 coding DNA: TGTGCCAGCAGCTTAGGGGGGTACCAAGAGACCCAGTACTTC.

This clonotype has at least ten counts. The CDR3 region has the DNA TGTGCCAGCAGTTTAGGAGCGGGAGTGACGGAGCAGTACTTC. Protein sequence: CASSLGAGVTEQYF. The rearrangement uses TRBV12-3 or TRBV12-4 and TRBJ2-7; 8 nucleotides align to TRBD2. The CDR3 is made up of 14 amino acids. V was clipped by 1 base and J by 7 bases; unmatched bases: 6.

This sequence joins TRBV7-6 and TRBJ2-4; D may correspond to TRBD1 or TRBD2 (5 bases each). The V gene's germline CDR1 is SGHVS and CDR2 FNYEAQ. The CDR3 has 18 residues. Trimming took off 5 bases at V and 1 base at J, with 21 bases between the two ends. CDR3 coding DNA: TGTGCCAGCAGCCCCAGAGGGCTCAGGGAGAAGGCCAAAAACATTCAGTACTTC. Protein product: CASSPRGLREKAKNIQYF.

This clonotype has a count of ten or more. The genes are TRBV28 and TRBJ2-1; 8 bases are a match to TRBD2. Germline V gene data show CDR1 as MDHEN and CDR2 as SYDVKM. The CDR3 has 16 amino acids. The V segment lost 4 bases and the J segment 6 bases; nucleotides outside the gene matches: 11. The CDR3 reads CASSSYSGAGVNEQFF. CDR3 in DNA: TGTGCCAGCAGTTCCTACAGTGGAGCGGGAGTCAATGAGCAGTTCTTC.

This clonotype was observed many times. The rearrangement joins TRBV14 to TRBJ2-7; TRBD2 matches 10 bases. In germline, CDR1 is SGHDN, CDR2 FVKESK. The ends lost 2 bases at V and 1 base at J; junction bases unmatched: 5. The CDR3 has 16 amino acids. CDR3 DNA: TGTGCCAGCAGCCAACTCTTGACTAGCGGGTCCTACGAGCAGTACTTC. Its translation: CASSQLLTSGSYEQYF.

At least ten counts were recorded for this clonotype. This rearrangement joins TRBV6-1 to TRBJ1-2; TRBD1 might be the D (5 bases). CDR1 is MNHNS, CDR2 SASEGT, per germline. Trimming took 6 bases from V and 4 from J, leaving 18 bases between them. The CDR3 contains 15 residues. The CDR3 DNA follows: TGTGCCAGCAGATTCGACAGAGGTGACACCTATGGCTACACCTTC. Translated: CASRFDRGDTYGYTF.

This clonotype was seen ten or more times. The chain joins TRBV7-2 to TRBJ1-1; 7 bases fit TRBD1. The germline gives CDR1 SGHTA, CDR2 FQGNSA. Trimming at V came to 4 bases and at J to 5 bases, leaving 7 bases not matched to a gene. The CDR3 extends over 14 amino acids. The CDR3 bases are TGTGCCAGCAGCTCGCAAACAGGGGCGACTGAAGCTTTCTTT. This gives the protein CASSSQTGATEAFF. The whole variable domain, filled in from reference TRBV7-2 and TRBJ1-1, reads GAGVSQSPSNKVTEKGKDVELRCDPISGHTALYWYRQSLGQGLEFLIYFQGNSAPDKSGLPSDRFSAERTGGSVSTLTIQRTQQEDSAVYLCASSSQTGATEAFFGQGTRLTVV.

This clonotype was detected ten times or more. V usage is TRBV12-3 or TRBV12-4 and J usage is TRBJ2-1; maybe TRBD2 (6 bases). The CDR3 extends over 13 amino acids. Trimming pared 7 bases from V and 5 bases from J, leaving 12 bases between. CDR3 bases: TGTGCCAGCACCTTGGGACTCGACAATGAGCAGTTCTTC. This codes for CASTLGLDNEQFF.

The V call is TRBV5-4, the J call TRBJ2-3; possible D gene TRBD2, 5 bases. Looked up from germline, CDR1 is SGHNT and CDR2 is YYREEE (reference sequence). CDR3 length: 14 residues. V lost 0 bases, J lost 4 bases, and 9 bases lay in between. In DNA form, the CDR3 reads TGTGCCAGCAGCTTGGAGATTAGCGCAGATACGCAGTATTTT. Encoded protein: CASSLEISADTQYF.

This clonotype was seen repeatedly, ten times or more. The chain uses TRBV6-1 and TRBJ2-1; perhaps D is TRBD1 or TRBD2 (6 bases each). V was trimmed by 2 bases and J by 2 bases, leaving 13 bases between them. The CDR3 extends over 16 amino acids. Germline assignment: CDR1 MNHNS and CDR2 SASEGT. The CDR3, as DNA: TGTGCCAGCAGTGAAATAGGAGGGGGGCCCTACAATGAGCAGTTCTTC. The encoded protein is CASSEIGGGPYNEQFF.

This clonotype has at least ten counts. The V call is TRBV7-2, the J call TRBJ2-1; D remains unclear. The CDR3 contains 16 residues. Trimming took 4 bases from V and 4 from J, leaving 17 bases between them. From germline, CDR1 is SGHTA and CDR2 FQGNSA. The CDR3 spells CASSYIDWAGYNEQFF. In nucleotides, the CDR3 is TGTGCCAGCAGCTATATTGACTGGGCTGGGTACAATGAGCAGTTCTTC.

The chain carries TRBV20-1 and TRBJ2-5; D call uncertain. The germline V and J ends were trimmed by 2 bases and 2 bases, with 9 bases remaining between them. Germline V gives CDR1 DFQATT, CDR2 SNEGSKA (reference sequence). This CDR3 comprises 13 residues. CDR3 region: CSARSPQQETQYF. CDR3 DNA sequence: TGCAGTGCTAGATCCCCACAGCAAGAGACCCAGTACTTC.

This rearrangement joins TRBV19 to TRBJ2-3; D is unresolved. In germline, CDR1 is LNHDA, CDR2 SQIVND (reference sequence). V was pared by 9 bases and J by 3 bases, with 13 bases between. The CDR3 consists of 13 residues. CDR3 residues: CASRLSWTDTQYF. The CDR3 region has the DNA TGTGCCAGCCGACTCTCGTGGACAGATACGCAGTATTTT.

The CDR3 DNA follows: TGTGCCAGCAGTGAAGCGGTGGGGCGCGCAGATACGCAGTATTTT. Protein sequence: CASSEAVGRADTQYF. V usage is TRBV6-1 and J usage is TRBJ2-3; a weak D match, TRBD1 (5 bases). The V gene's germline CDR1 is MNHNS and CDR2 SASEGT. Trimming left V 0 bases short and J 4 bases short, with 11 bases between. CDR3 length: 15 amino acids.

This clonotype was detected ten times or more. The chain couples TRBV28 to TRBJ2-1; no reliable D call. Germline V gene lookup returns CDR1 MDHEN and CDR2 SYDVKM. CDR3 length: 14 amino acids. Trimming cost V 6 bases and J 6 bases, with 15 bases left between them. The chain's CDR3 is CASSRLGRRNEQFF. DNA for the CDR3: TGTGCCAGCAGCCGCCTTGGTCGGCGCAATGAGCAGTTCTTC.